The 15 T cell receptor beta chains presented below share a single source sample, sequenced in a study of T cell clonality in common variable immunodeficiency. TCRdb keeps only in-frame clones here, not all; method: immunoSEQ multiplex PCR. The sample has some 60,000 clones, none seen only once. Source material: peripheral blood mononuclear cells. The origin of the receptors is a person aged 18-70 years in good health.

This clone was seen many times. Partial CDR3 DNA: TGCAGTTCTTATAGCGGGGAGGGCAACAATGAG. It specifies CSSYSGEGNNE. The CDR3 in its entirety is CSSYSGEGNNEQFF. V usage is TRBV20-1 and J usage is TRBJ2-1; TRBD2 agrees at 8 bases. The read terminates 3 residues before the CDR3 end, so the remaining end is supplied by the germline J gene. The CDR3 covers 14 residues. Germline CDR1 and CDR2: DFQATT and SNEGSKA (reference sequence). V dropped 8 bases and J dropped 5; count of bases not matched to a gene: 11.

This clone has a count of ten or more. CDR3: CASSPGTGYLNTEAFF. The covered CDR3 bases are TGCGCCAGCAGCCCAGGGACAGGGTATCTGAACACTGAA. V and J are TRBV5-1 and TRBJ1-1, with TRBD1 matching 9 bases. The CDR3 extends 3 residues past the end of the read, so its final part is completed from the germline J gene. Per the germline V gene, CDR1 is SGHRS and CDR2 is YFSETQ. The CDR3 consists of 16 residues. After removal of 4 bases from V and 0 bases from J, the junction contained 7 bases not matched to a gene.

This clone was picked up many times. The read stops 3 residues short of the end of the CDR3; the missing end is completed from the germline J gene. The gene calls are TRBV6-1 and TRBJ1-1; D remains ambiguous. The CDR3 totals 16 residues. Germline V gene data show CDR1 as MNHNS and CDR2 as SASEGT. V was pared by 2 bases and J by 3 bases, with 16 bases between. The sequenced part of the CDR3 DNA is TGTGCCAGCAGTGAACTTTGGAGGGTGTTGTACACTGAA. As protein: CASSELWRVLYTE. The full CDR3 reads CASSELWRVLYTEAFF.

Many counts were recorded for this clone. Sequencing ends 3 residues short of the CDR3 end; the germline J gene provides the rest. The V call is TRBV20-1, the J call TRBJ1-5; 10 nucleotides agree with TRBD1. Losses at the gene ends were 3 bases for V and 5 bases for J; bases not matched to a gene: 7. There are 15 residues in the CDR3. CDR1 DFQATT and CDR2 SNEGSKA come from the germline V gene (reference sequence). CDR3 bases read: TGCAGTGCTAGGGCGACAGGGGGCCGGGATCAGCCC. Protein: CSARATGGRDQP. The CDR3, in full, reads CSARATGGRDQPQHF.

This clone was seen many times. The junction departs from germline at one end; a sequencing error may be responsible. The read ends 3 residues shy of where the CDR3 ends; the end is completed using the germline J gene. This chain links TRBV4-2 with TRBJ2-3; D remains unclear. Germline CDR1 and CDR2: LGHNA and YNFKEQ. CDR3 size: 13 residues. Incomplete CDR3 DNA: TGCGCCAGCAGCCAAGATTCGGGAGATACG. Encoded protein: CASSQDSGDT. The whole CDR3 reads CASSQDSGDTQYF.

Many counts were recorded for this clone. The missing CDR3 end, 3 residues past where the read stops, is filled in from the germline J gene. The chain couples TRBV5-1 to TRBJ2-1; 10 nucleotides line up with TRBD1. The CDR3 runs to 16 residues. J was trimmed by 7 bases and V by 1 base; bases with no gene match: 8. CDR1 is SGHRS, CDR2 YFSETQ, per germline. Incomplete CDR3 DNA: TGCGCCAGCAGCTTGTTTTCCGCGGGACAGGGGAATGAG. Its translation is CASSLFSAGQGNE. The full CDR3 reads CASSLFSAGQGNEQFF.

This clone has at least ten counts. The read halts 3 residues ahead of the CDR3 end, with the missing end drawn from the germline J gene. The V call is TRBV30, the J call TRBJ2-5, with 7 bases that match TRBD1. The CDR3 covers 18 residues. V dropped 0 bases and J dropped 2; count of bases not matched to a gene: 15. Per the germline V gene, CDR1 is GTSNPN and CDR2 is SVGIG (reference sequence). CDR3 DNA (partial): TGTGCCTGGAGTGTACTGGGGCACAGGGGAAGTAGGCAAGAGACC. This translates into CAWSVLGHRGSRQET. The CDR3 as a whole reads CAWSVLGHRGSRQETQYF.

In this sample, this clone turned up many times. From the germline J gene comes the end of the CDR3, since the read stops 3 residues before it. This chain links TRBV6-2 or TRBV6-3 with TRBJ2-7, with 9 nucleotides matching TRBD2. V was pared by 9 bases and J by 3 bases, with 9 bases of the junction left unmatched. Germline CDR1 reads MNHEY; CDR2 reads SVGEGT. The CDR3 is 14 amino acids. The CDR3 here is CASADAGGGYEQYF. The DNA read from the CDR3 is TGTGCCAGTGCCGACGCGGGAGGGGGCTACGAG.

Many counts were recorded for this clone. The CDR3 loop reads CASTEQGNQPQHF. The DNA read from the CDR3 is TGCGCCAGCACCGAACAGGGAAATCAGCCC. The rearrangement links TRBV23-1 to TRBJ1-5; a weak D match, TRBD1 (6 bases). The missing CDR3 end, 3 residues past where the read stops, is filled in from the germline J gene. TRBV23-1 is designated an ORF whose function remains uncertain. CDR3 length: 13 amino acids. Trimming cost V 7 bases and J 4 bases, with 11 bases left between them.

This clone was counted at least ten times. CDR3 loop: CSARSGGGATGNTIYF. The sequenced part of the CDR3 DNA is TGCAGTGCTAGGTCGGGGGGGGGCGCGACTGGAAACACC. The V and J genes are TRBV20-1 and TRBJ1-3; D is possibly TRBD1 (6 bases). The CDR3 end is not reached by the read, which stops 3 residues before it; the germline J gene fills it in. CDR1 is DFQATT and CDR2 is SNEGSKA in the germline V gene (reference sequence). The CDR3 consists of 16 residues. V lost 3 bases and J lost 2, with 17 bases in between.

This clone was found many times. The read halts 3 residues ahead of the CDR3 end, with the missing end drawn from the germline J gene. This chain connects TRBV10-3 to TRBJ1-6; D uncertain. Germline-derived CDR1 and CDR2 are ENHRY and SYGVKD. V lost 3 bases, J lost 3 bases, and 3 bases lay in between. The CDR3 is made up of 13 amino acids. The CDR3 reads CAISDSYNSPLHF. The CDR3 bases that were read are TGTGCCATCAGTGACAGCTATAATTCACCC.

Note on this clone: The CDR3 end is not reached by the read, which stops 3 residues before it; the germline J gene fills it in. The gene calls are TRBV18 and TRBJ2-4; D unclear. Germline V gene data show CDR1 as KGHSH and CDR2 as LQKENI. The CDR3 has 13 amino acids. The sequenced part of the CDR3 DNA is TGTGCCAGCTCACCAGAGGATAACTATGGT. Translating gives CASSPEDNYG. In full, the CDR3 reads CASSPEDNYGQYF.

The sample holds many counts of this clone. Relative to the germline gene, one junction end is altered; a read error may explain this. Read sequence stops 3 residues before the CDR3 end, and the germline J gene provides the missing end. This sequence joins TRBV11-2 and TRBJ2-2; 7 nucleotides match TRBD1. Germline-derived CDR1 and CDR2 are SGHAT and FQNNGV. This CDR3 is 15 amino acids long. This CDR3 is CASSLDRVGTGELFF. CDR3 DNA (partial): TGTGCCAGCAGCCTAGACAGGGTGGGCACCGGGGAG.

This clone was picked up a small number of times. The read is 3 residues too short to cover the CDR3 end, so that end is filled in from the germline J gene. The rearrangement links TRBV11-2 to TRBJ2-7; 10 nucleotides match TRBD1. This CDR3 is built from 15 residues. Germline V gives CDR1 SGHAT, CDR2 FQNNGV. V was clipped by 5 bases and J by 3 bases; unmatched bases: 7. The chain's CDR3 is CASSHGQGDFYEQYF. The covered CDR3 bases are TGTGCCAGCAGCCATGGACAGGGGGATTTCTACGAG.

This clone was found a few times. The read ends 3 residues early relative to the CDR3; the germline J gene fills the gap. Other DNA sequences in the same sample also yield this CDR3. This chain uses TRBV20-1 with TRBJ2-5; TRBD1 aligns across 10 bases. The germline V gene encodes CDR1 DFQATT and CDR2 SNEGSKA (reference sequence). With 6 bases clipped from V and 5 bases from J, the junction kept 15 bases outside the gene matches. This CDR3 is 16 amino acids long. The sequenced part of the CDR3 DNA is TGCAGTGCCATCCCAATGTTAGGGACAGGGGACGAGACC. As protein: CSAIPMLGTGDET. The CDR3 as a whole reads CSAIPMLGTGDETQYF.